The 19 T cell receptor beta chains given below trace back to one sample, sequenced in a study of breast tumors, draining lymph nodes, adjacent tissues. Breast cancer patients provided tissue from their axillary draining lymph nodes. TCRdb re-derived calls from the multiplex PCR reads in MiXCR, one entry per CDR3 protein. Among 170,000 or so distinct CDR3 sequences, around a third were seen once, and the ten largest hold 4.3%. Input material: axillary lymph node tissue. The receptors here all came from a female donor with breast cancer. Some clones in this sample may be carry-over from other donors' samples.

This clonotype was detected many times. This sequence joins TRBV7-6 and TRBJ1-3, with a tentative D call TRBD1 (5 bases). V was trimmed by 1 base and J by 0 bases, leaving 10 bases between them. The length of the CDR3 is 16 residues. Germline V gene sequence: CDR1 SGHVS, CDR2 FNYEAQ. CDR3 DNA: TGTGCCAGCAGCTTAGTTGGGGCCAACTCTGGAAACACCATATATTTT. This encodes CASSLVGANSGNTIYF.

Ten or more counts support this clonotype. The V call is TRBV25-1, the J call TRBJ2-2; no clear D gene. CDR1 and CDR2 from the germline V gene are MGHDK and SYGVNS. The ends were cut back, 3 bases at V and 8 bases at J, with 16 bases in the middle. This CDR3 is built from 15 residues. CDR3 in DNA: TGTGCCAGCAGTGAGGGTGGGGTCGAGGCAGGGGAGCTGTTTTTT. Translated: CASSEGGVEAGELFF.

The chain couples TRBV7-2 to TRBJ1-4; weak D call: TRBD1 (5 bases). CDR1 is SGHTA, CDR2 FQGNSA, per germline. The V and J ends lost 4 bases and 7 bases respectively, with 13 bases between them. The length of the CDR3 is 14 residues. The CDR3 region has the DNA TGTGCCAGCAGCTGGGCGACAGCGGGTGAAAAACTGTTTTTT. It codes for CASSWATAGEKLFF.

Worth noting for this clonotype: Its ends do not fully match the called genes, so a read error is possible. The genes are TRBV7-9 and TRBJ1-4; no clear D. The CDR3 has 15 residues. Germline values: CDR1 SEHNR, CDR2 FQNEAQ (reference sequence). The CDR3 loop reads CACSLIESLSERLFF. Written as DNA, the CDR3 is TGTGCCTGCAGCTTGATAGAGTCCCTTAGTGAAAGACTGTTTTTT. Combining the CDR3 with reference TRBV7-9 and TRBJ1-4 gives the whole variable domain DTGVSQNPRHKITKRGQNVTFRCDPISEHNRLYWYRQTLGQGPEFLTYFQNEAQLEKSRLLSDRFSAERPKGSFSTLEIQRTEQGDSAMYLCACSLIESLSERLFFGSGTQLSVL.

The CDR3 loop is CASIRTSGSTDTQYF. DNA for the CDR3: TGTGCCAGCATAAGGACTAGCGGTAGCACAGATACGCAGTATTTT. The V and J genes are TRBV27 and TRBJ2-3; TRBD2 agrees at 10 bases. Looked up from germline, CDR1 is MNHEY and CDR2 is SMNVEV (reference sequence). With V trimmed by 7 bases and J by 0 bases, 4 bases remained unmatched. CDR3 length equals 15 residues.

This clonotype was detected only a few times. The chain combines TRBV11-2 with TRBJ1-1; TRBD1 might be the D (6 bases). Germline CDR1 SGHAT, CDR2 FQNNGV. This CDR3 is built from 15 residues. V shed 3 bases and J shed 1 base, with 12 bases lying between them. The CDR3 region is CASSFEGGENTEAFF. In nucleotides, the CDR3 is TGTGCCAGCAGCTTCGAGGGGGGGGAGAACACTGAAGCTTTCTTT.

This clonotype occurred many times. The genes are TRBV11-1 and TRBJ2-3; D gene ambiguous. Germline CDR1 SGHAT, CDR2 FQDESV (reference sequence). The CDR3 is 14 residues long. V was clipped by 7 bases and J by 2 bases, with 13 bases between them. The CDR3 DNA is TGTGCCAGCAAGGGAAACGGTTTCACAGATACGCAGTATTTT. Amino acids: CASKGNGFTDTQYF.

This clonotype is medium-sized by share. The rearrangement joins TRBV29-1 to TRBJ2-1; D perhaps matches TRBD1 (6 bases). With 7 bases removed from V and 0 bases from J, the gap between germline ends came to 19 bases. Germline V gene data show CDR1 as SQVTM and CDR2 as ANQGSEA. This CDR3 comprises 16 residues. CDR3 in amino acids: CSAQSRGPSSYNEQFF. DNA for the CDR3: TGCAGCGCCCAGTCCAGGGGTCCGAGCTCCTACAATGAGCAGTTCTTC.

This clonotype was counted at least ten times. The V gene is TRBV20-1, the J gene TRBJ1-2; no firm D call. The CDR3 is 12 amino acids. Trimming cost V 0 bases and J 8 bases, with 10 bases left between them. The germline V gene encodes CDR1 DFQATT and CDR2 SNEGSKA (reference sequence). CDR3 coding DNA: TGCAGTGCTAGAGATCTTGACGACGGCTACACCTTC. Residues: CSARDLDDGYTF.

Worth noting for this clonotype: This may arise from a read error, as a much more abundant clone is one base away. Here the CDR3 DNA reads TGCAGTGCTAGACCCACAGGGGGCGGATCCGGAGATACGCAGTATTTT. Protein: CSARPTGGGSGDTQYF. This sequence joins TRBV20-1 and TRBJ2-3; TRBD1 agrees at 9 bases. Per germline, CDR1 DFQATT and CDR2 SNEGSKA (reference sequence). This CDR3 contains 16 residues. Trimming cost V 2 bases and J 5 bases; bases outside gene matches: 11.

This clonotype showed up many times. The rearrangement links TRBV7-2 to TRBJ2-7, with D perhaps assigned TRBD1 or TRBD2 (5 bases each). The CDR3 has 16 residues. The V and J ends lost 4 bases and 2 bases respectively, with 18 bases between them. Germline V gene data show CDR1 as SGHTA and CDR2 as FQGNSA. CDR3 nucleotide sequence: TGTGCCAGCAGCTCCTGGACCGGGACCCCAGCCTACGAGCAGTACTTC. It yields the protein CASSSWTGTPAYEQYF.

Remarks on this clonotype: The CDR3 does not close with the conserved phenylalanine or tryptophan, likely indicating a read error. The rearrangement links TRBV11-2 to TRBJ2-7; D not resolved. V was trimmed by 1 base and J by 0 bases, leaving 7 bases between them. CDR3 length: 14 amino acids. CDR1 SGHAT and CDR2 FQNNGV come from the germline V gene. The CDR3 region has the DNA TGTGCCAGCAGCTTAGTGGTCAGCTCCTACGAGCAGTACCTC. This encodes CASSLVVSSYEQYL.

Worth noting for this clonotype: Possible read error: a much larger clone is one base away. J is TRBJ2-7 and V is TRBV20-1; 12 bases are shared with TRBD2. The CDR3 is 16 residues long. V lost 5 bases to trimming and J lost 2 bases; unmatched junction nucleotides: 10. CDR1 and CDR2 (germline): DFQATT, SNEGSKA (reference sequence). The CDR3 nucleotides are TGCAGTGCTGGGAGACTAGCGGGGGCGGCTCCCTACGAGCAGTACTTC. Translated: CSAGRLAGAAPYEQYF.

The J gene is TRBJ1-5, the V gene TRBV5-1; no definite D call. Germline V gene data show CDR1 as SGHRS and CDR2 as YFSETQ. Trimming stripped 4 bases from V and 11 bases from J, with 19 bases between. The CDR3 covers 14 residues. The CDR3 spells CASSVSFKGETQHF. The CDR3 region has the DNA TGCGCCAGCAGCGTTAGCTTCAAAGGAGAGACCCAGCATTTT.

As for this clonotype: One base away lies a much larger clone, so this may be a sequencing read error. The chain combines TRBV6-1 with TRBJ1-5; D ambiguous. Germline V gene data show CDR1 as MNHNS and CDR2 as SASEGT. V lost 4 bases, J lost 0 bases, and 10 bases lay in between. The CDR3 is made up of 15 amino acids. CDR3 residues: CASSGRGNSNQPQHF. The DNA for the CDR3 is TGTGCCAGCAGTGGGCGAGGTAATAGCAATCAGCCCCAGCATTTT.

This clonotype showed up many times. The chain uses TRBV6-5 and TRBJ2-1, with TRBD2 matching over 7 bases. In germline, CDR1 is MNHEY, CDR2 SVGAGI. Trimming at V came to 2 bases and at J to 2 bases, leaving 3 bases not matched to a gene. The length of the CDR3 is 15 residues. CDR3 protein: CASSYGAGTYNEQFF. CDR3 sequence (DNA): TGTGCCAGCAGTTACGGAGCGGGGACCTACAATGAGCAGTTCTTC.

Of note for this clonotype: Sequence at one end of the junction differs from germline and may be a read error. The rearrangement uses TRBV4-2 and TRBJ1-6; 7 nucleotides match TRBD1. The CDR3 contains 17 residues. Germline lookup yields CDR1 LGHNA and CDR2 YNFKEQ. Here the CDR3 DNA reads TGTGCCAGCAGCCAGAGGGACAGCAAACATTATAATTCACCCCTCCACTTC. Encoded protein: CASSQRDSKHYNSPLHF.

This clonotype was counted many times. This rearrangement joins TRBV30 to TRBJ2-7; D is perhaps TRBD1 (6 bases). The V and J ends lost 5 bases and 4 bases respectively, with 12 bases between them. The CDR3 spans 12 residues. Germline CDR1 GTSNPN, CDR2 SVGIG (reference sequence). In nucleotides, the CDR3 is TGTGCCTGGCAGGGGATAGAGTACGAGCAGTACTTC. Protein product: CAWQGIEYEQYF.

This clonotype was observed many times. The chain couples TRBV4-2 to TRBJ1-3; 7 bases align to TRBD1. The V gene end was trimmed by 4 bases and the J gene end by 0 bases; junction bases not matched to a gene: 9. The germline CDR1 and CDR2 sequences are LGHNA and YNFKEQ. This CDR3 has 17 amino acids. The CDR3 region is CASSLENRGSSGNTIYF. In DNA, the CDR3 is TGTGCCAGCAGCCTTGAAAACAGGGGAAGCTCTGGAAACACCATATATTTT.